What follows are 31 T cell receptor beta chains derived from one specimen sequenced in a study of T cells in Graves' hyperthyroidism and ophthalmopathy. TCR beta CDR3 region amplification was performed from RNA transcripts. In the first-round RT-PCR of the TCR CDR3, the HTBI primer set was used. TCRdb processed the multiplex PCR reads anew with MiXCR; each CDR3 protein has one entry. Altogether hundreds of thousands of distinct CDR3 sequences are present, around 15% being singletons, with the ten largest covering around 4.5%. Input material: blood. These receptor sequences come from a woman aged 35 to 49 with Graves' ophthalmopathy.

This chain connects TRBV20-1 to TRBJ1-1; 8 bases are shared with TRBD1. The CDR3 contains 16 residues. Germline CDR1 DFQATT, CDR2 SNEGSKA (reference sequence). Trimming took 3 bases from V and 6 from J; bases not matched to a gene: 15. As DNA, the CDR3 is TGCAGTGCTAGCCCCGAGGACAGGGATAGTTTTGCTGAAGCTTTCTTT. Translated, it gives CSASPEDRDSFAEAFF.

This clonotype was recorded at least ten times. The chain links TRBV6-1 to TRBJ1-5; D is unclear. Trimming took off 7 bases at V and 3 bases at J, with 16 bases between the two ends. The germline V gene has CDR1 MNHNS and CDR2 SASEGT. The CDR3 loop spans 15 amino acids. CDR3 in amino acids: CASIKLFTFNQPQHF. DNA of the CDR3: TGTGCCAGCATAAAGTTGTTTACCTTCAATCAGCCCCAGCATTTT.

This clonotype was seen at least ten times. J is TRBJ2-1 and V is TRBV25-1; 16 bases line up with TRBD2. This CDR3 region has 19 residues. Germline lookup yields CDR1 MGHDK and CDR2 SYGVNS. The junction had 5 bases not matched to a gene; V was cut back by 0 bases and J by 3 bases. CDR3: CASSEYGTSGRAFYNEQFF. The CDR3 nucleotides are TGTGCCAGCAGTGAATACGGGACTAGCGGGAGGGCCTTCTACAATGAGCAGTTCTTC.

The rearrangement links TRBV20-1 to TRBJ2-2; the D gene could be TRBD1 or TRBD2 (5 bases each). Germline CDR1 reads DFQATT; CDR2 reads SNEGSKA (reference sequence). The CDR3 contains 14 residues. The V gene lost 2 bases and the J gene lost 7 bases, with 14 bases spanning the gap. CDR3 sequence: CSARWGSGGGELFF. DNA for the CDR3: TGCAGTGCTAGATGGGGGAGCGGAGGCGGGGAGCTGTTTTTT.

This clonotype was found many times. V usage is TRBV28 and J usage is TRBJ2-4; D tentatively reads TRBD1 or TRBD2 (7 bases each). The germline CDR1 and CDR2 sequences are MDHEN and SYDVKM. The germline V and J ends were trimmed by 3 bases and 6 bases, with 12 bases remaining between them. The CDR3 contains 14 residues. The CDR3 DNA is TGTGCCAGCAGTTTCCCAGGGGGGGGAAACATTCAGTACTTC. Its translation is CASSFPGGGNIQYF.

This clonotype has only a few counts. This chain joins TRBV3-1 and TRBJ1-5, with D unresolved. V was pared by 0 bases and J by 3 bases, with 9 bases between. CDR1 LGHDT and CDR2 YNNKEL come from the germline V gene (reference sequence). This CDR3 is 15 amino acids long. CDR3 in amino acids: CASSQDNVANQPQHF. CDR3 sequence (DNA): TGTGCCAGCAGCCAAGATAATGTAGCCAATCAGCCCCAGCATTTT. The full variable domain, completed using reference TRBV3-1 and TRBJ1-5, is DTAVSQTPKYLVTQMGNDKSIKCEQNLGHDTMYWYKQDSKKFLKIMFSYNNKELIINETVPNRFSPKSPDKAHLNLHINSLELGDSAVYFCASSQDNVANQPQHFGDGTRLSIL.

This clonotype came up many times. The V call is TRBV20-1, the J call TRBJ2-5, with D possibly being TRBD2 (7 bases). Trimming pared 7 bases from V and 4 bases from J, leaving 16 bases between. The CDR3 has 13 residues. Germline V gene sequence: CDR1 DFQATT, CDR2 SNEGSKA (reference sequence). The chain's CDR3 is CSVSGLGGETQYF. CDR3 DNA: TGCAGTGTTAGCGGGCTAGGGGGAGAGACCCAGTACTTC.

This clonotype has ten or more counts. J is TRBJ2-5 and V is TRBV15, with D possibly TRBD2 on 6 matching bases. From germline, CDR1 is LNHNV and CDR2 YYDKDF (reference sequence). The CDR3 loop spans 14 amino acids. V was shortened by 3 bases and J by 4 bases, with 12 bases between the two germline ends. In nucleotides, the CDR3 is TGTGCCACCAGCAGGGTGCAGGGAGGAGAGACCCAGTACTTC. This translates into CATSRVQGGETQYF.

The sample holds many counts of this clonotype. V gene TRBV5-6 combines with J gene TRBJ2-5, with D possibly TRBD1 on 5 matching bases. The V and J ends lost 6 bases and 4 bases respectively, with 13 bases between them. CDR3 size: 13 residues. Germline assignment: CDR1 SGHDT and CDR2 YYEEEE. This CDR3 is CASIFRGSETQYF. The CDR3 DNA sequence: TGTGCCAGCATCTTTAGGGGATCAGAGACCCAGTACTTC.

This clonotype was counted at least ten times. The gene calls are TRBV5-5 and TRBJ2-7; D gene ambiguous. From germline, CDR1 is SGHKS and CDR2 YYEKEE (reference sequence). The CDR3 totals 12 residues. With 4 bases removed from V and 2 bases from J, the gap between germline ends came to 7 bases. CDR3 bases: TGTGCCAGCAGCCTCCTGCCCTACGAGCAGTACTTC. It yields the protein CASSLLPYEQYF.

This clonotype was recorded at least ten times. CDR3 region: CASSFTGKISGANVLTF. For the CDR3, the DNA is TGTGCCAGCAGTTTCACAGGGAAGATCTCTGGGGCCAACGTCCTGACTTTC. This rearrangement joins TRBV28 to TRBJ2-6; possibly TRBD1 for D (6 bases). The CDR3 covers 17 residues. Between the trimmed V and J ends, which lost 3 bases and 0 bases, there was a span of 12 bases. Germline CDR1 and CDR2: MDHEN and SYDVKM.

The chain has TRBV7-8 and TRBJ1-2; D might be TRBD1 (6 bases). This CDR3 contains 17 residues. Trimming left V 4 bases short and J 2 bases short, with 20 bases between. CDR1 SGHVS and CDR2 FQNEAQ come from the germline V gene. The chain's CDR3 is CASSSQVYGQSNYGYTF. In nucleotides, the CDR3 is TGTGCCAGCAGCTCCCAAGTTTATGGACAGTCGAACTATGGCTACACCTTC.

The genes are TRBV7-4 and TRBJ2-7; no firm D call. There are 15 residues in the CDR3. V shed 0 bases and J shed 2 bases, with 11 bases lying between them. CDR1 and CDR2 (germline): SGHVT, SQSDAQ. The CDR3 is CASSLAPGIPYEQYF. The CDR3 DNA reads TGTGCCAGCAGCTTAGCGCCAGGTATCCCCTACGAGCAGTACTTC.

This clonotype was found many times. The chain is built from TRBV7-3 and TRBJ2-7; 8 positions agree with TRBD2. With V trimmed by 3 bases and J by 2 bases, 0 bases remained unmatched. Germline loops: CDR1 SGHTA, CDR2 FQGTGA. The CDR3 spans 13 residues. CDR3 DNA: TGTGCCAGCAGCTTGACTAGCGCCTACGAGCAGTACTTC. Its protein is CASSLTSAYEQYF. The complete variable domain, with remaining parts taken from reference TRBV7-3 and TRBJ2-7, reads GAGVSQTPSNKVTEKGKYVELRCDPISGHTALYWYRQSLGQGPEFLIYFQGTGAADDSGLPNDRFFAVRPEGSVSTLKIQRTERGDSAVYLCASSLTSAYEQYFGPGTRLTVT.

This clonotype was detected many times. The chain carries TRBV19 and TRBJ1-5; 9 bases fit TRBD1. This CDR3 comprises 17 residues. Germline V gene sequence: CDR1 LNHDA, CDR2 SQIVND (reference sequence). V was pared by 7 bases and J by 1 base, with 11 bases of the junction left unmatched. CDR3 DNA sequence: TGTGCCAGTACTCCGAAAAGGACAGGGGTCAGCAATCAGCCCCAGCATTTT. Its translation is CASTPKRTGVSNQPQHF.

This clonotype was picked up many times. The chain employs TRBV6-5 and TRBJ2-7; D may match TRBD1 or TRBD2 (10 bases each). Per germline, CDR1 MNHEY and CDR2 SVGAGI. V lost 4 bases and J lost 7, with 23 bases in between. This CDR3 contains 16 residues. The CDR3 spells CASSSSALAGQGEQYF. The DNA of the CDR3 is TGTGCCAGCAGTTCCTCAGCACTAGCGGGACAGGGGGAGCAGTACTTC.

This clonotype has just one count. The chain carries TRBV19 and TRBJ1-5; D is unclear. Germline values: CDR1 LNHDA, CDR2 SQIVND (reference sequence). The CDR3 is made up of 16 amino acids. V dropped 5 bases and J dropped 2 bases, with 16 bases sitting between them. The CDR3 here is CASSWSGDWGNQPQHF. CDR3 in DNA: TGTGCCAGTAGTTGGTCCGGGGATTGGGGCAATCAGCCCCAGCATTTT.

J is TRBJ1-1 and V is TRBV5-1, with D possibly matching TRBD1 (5 bases). Per germline, CDR1 SGHRS and CDR2 YFSETQ. V was pared by 0 bases and J by 10 bases, with 13 bases between. The CDR3 is made up of 13 amino acids. In nucleotides, the CDR3 is TGCGCCAGCAGCTTGGCAGACAGTTTCCGAGCTTTCTTT. Translated: CASSLADSFRAFF. Full variable domain (missing parts from reference TRBV5-1 and TRBJ1-1): KAGVTQTPRYLIKTRGQQVTLSCSPISGHRSVSWYQQTPGQGLQFLFEYFSETQRNKGNFPGRFSGRQFSNSRSEMNVSTLELGDSALYLCASSLADSFRAFFGQGTRLTVV.

V and J are TRBV6-5 and TRBJ1-6; 7 bases map to TRBD1. In germline, CDR1 is MNHEY, CDR2 SVGAGI. With 6 bases clipped from V and 4 bases from J, the junction kept 12 bases outside the gene matches. The CDR3 extends over 17 amino acids. CDR3 DNA: TGTGCCAGCAGCCCTCTCTCGGGACAGATTTATAATTCACCCCTCCACTTT. Residues: CASSPLSGQIYNSPLHF.

This clonotype was seen a handful of times. The rearrangement uses TRBV3-1 and TRBJ2-7; 14 bases fit TRBD2. Germline V gene lookup returns CDR1 LGHDT and CDR2 YNNKEL (reference sequence). This CDR3 is built from 15 residues. The ends lost 5 bases at V and 4 bases at J; junction bases unmatched: 4. CDR3 in DNA: TGTGCCAGCAGCTGGCGACTAGCGGGAGGGTACGAGCAGTACTTC. Its translation is CASSWRLAGGYEQYF.

This clonotype occurred many times. The chain recombines TRBV28 with TRBJ1-2, with a possible D match to TRBD1 (5 bases). This CDR3 region has 11 residues. With 7 bases removed from V and 8 bases from J, the gap between germline ends came to 11 bases. Germline V gives CDR1 MDHEN, CDR2 SYDVKM. CDR3 sequence: CASNLGRGYTF. In nucleotides, the CDR3 is TGTGCCAGCAACTTGGGACGCGGCTACACCTTC.

The chain links TRBV9 to TRBJ2-7; D is possibly TRBD2 (5 bases). CDR1 is SGDLS, CDR2 YYNGEE, per germline. V shed 3 bases and J shed 2 bases, with 15 bases lying between them. The CDR3 runs to 15 residues. This CDR3 reads CASSASPGVPYEQYF. CDR3 in DNA: TGTGCCAGCAGCGCCTCCCCCGGGGTCCCCTACGAGCAGTACTTC.

V usage is TRBV28 and J usage is TRBJ2-4; TRBD2 matches at 8 bases. Germline CDR1 is MDHEN and CDR2 is SYDVKM. The trim removed 6 bases at V and 8 bases at J, leaving 12 bases unmatched. This CDR3 spans 15 amino acids. The CDR3 is CASSPSGPTGDIQYF. The CDR3 DNA reads as TGTGCCAGCAGCCCTAGCGGGCCTACCGGAGACATTCAGTACTTC.

This clonotype has at least ten counts. V is TRBV4-3 and J is TRBJ1-6; the match to TRBD1 covers 7 bases. The V gene's germline CDR1 is LGHNA and CDR2 YSLEER. The CDR3 has 16 residues. J was trimmed by 5 bases and V by 5 bases; bases with no gene match: 9. CDR3 protein: CASSDDRVRHNSPLHF. The CDR3 DNA reads TGCGCCAGCAGCGACGACAGGGTGAGGCATAATTCACCCCTCCACTTT.

This clonotype was counted ten times or more. The chain has TRBV14 and TRBJ2-4; D possibly corresponds to TRBD2 (6 bases). This CDR3 is built from 14 residues. V lost 6 bases and J lost 0, with 9 bases in between. The germline CDR1 and CDR2 sequences are SGHDN and FVKESK. CDR3 sequence: CASSPGRAKNIQYF. In nucleotides, the CDR3 is TGTGCCAGCAGTCCCGGGAGAGCCAAAAACATTCAGTACTTC.

This clonotype was counted only a few times. This chain links TRBV30 with TRBJ2-7; D gene uncertain. This CDR3 has 12 residues. Germline CDR1 and CDR2: GTSNPN and SVGIG (reference sequence). V was shortened by 4 bases and J by 5 bases, with 12 bases between the two germline ends. This CDR3 is CAWTGPAHEQYF. The DNA for the CDR3 is TGTGCCTGGACTGGCCCGGCTCACGAGCAGTACTTC.

The gene calls are TRBV2 and TRBJ1-2; 8 bases are a match to TRBD1. Germline V gene data show CDR1 as SNHLY and CDR2 as FYNNEI. Trimming removed 5 bases from V and 2 bases from J; junction bases left unmatched: 7. The CDR3 is made up of 15 amino acids. The CDR3 sequence is CASSPGQGGNYGYTF. CDR3 DNA sequence: TGTGCCAGCAGTCCCGGACAGGGAGGGAACTATGGCTACACCTTC.

This clonotype was found many times. The chain has TRBV18 and TRBJ2-7; tentative D call: TRBD1 (6 bases). CDR1 KGHSH and CDR2 LQKENI come from the germline V gene. Trimming took off 5 bases at V and 5 bases at J, with 19 bases between the two ends. The CDR3 sequence is 15 residues long. This chain's CDR3 is CASSIARQAGDEQYF. The DNA of the CDR3 is TGTGCCAGCTCAATAGCCCGACAGGCCGGCGACGAGCAGTACTTC.

This clonotype came up many times. The chain combines TRBV2 with TRBJ2-4, with D tentatively TRBD1 or TRBD2 (6 bases each). V was shortened by 3 bases and J by 9 bases, with 12 bases between the two germline ends. Looked up from germline, CDR1 is SNHLY and CDR2 is FYNNEI. The CDR3 has 13 residues. The CDR3 protein is CASSEEGEGIQYF. The CDR3 nucleotides read TGTGCCAGCAGTGAGGAGGGGGAAGGCATTCAGTACTTC.

At least ten counts were recorded for this clonotype. This chain uses TRBV24-1 with TRBJ2-2, with unresolved D. With 9 bases removed from V and 4 bases from J, the gap between germline ends came to 11 bases. CDR3 length: 13 amino acids. From germline, CDR1 is KGHDR and CDR2 SFDVKD. CDR3 nucleotides: TGTGCCACCGAACGCACCGGCACCGGGGAGCTGTTTTTT. Translation: CATERTGTGELFF.

J is TRBJ2-7 and V is TRBV27; the match to TRBD1 covers 11 bases. The CDR3 extends over 15 amino acids. V dropped 5 bases and J dropped 2; count of bases not matched to a gene: 5. CDR1 and CDR2 from the germline V gene are MNHEY and SMNVEV (reference sequence). In DNA, the CDR3 is TGTGCCAGCAGTACGGACAGGGGGCCCACCTACGAGCAGTACTTC. This codes for CASSTDRGPTYEQYF.